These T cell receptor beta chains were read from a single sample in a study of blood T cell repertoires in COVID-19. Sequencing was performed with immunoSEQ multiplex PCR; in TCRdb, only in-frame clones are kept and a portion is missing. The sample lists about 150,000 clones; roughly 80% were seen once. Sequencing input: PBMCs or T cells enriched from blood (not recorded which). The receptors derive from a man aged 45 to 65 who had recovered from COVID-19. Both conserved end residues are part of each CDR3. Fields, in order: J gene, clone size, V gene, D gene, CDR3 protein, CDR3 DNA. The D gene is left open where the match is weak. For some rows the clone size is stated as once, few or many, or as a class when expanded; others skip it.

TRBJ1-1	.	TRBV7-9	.	CASSALRDGKGGTEAFF	TGTGCCAGCAGCGCCCTTAGGGACGGAAAAGGGGGCACTGAAGCTTTCTTT
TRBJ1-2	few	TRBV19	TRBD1	CASSITGTGHYGYTF	TGTGCCAGTAGTATCACCGGGACAGGGCACTATGGCTACACCTTC
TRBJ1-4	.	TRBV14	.	CASSQTLSNEKLFF	TGTGCCAGCAGCCAGACTCTCTCTAATGAAAAACTGTTTTTT
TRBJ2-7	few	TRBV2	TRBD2	CASSESGGPYEQYF	TGTGCCAGCAGTGAGTCGGGGGGGCCCTACGAGCAGTACTTC
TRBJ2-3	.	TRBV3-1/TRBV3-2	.	CASSPWADTQYF	TGTGCCAGCAGCCCCTGGGCGGATACGCAGTATTTT
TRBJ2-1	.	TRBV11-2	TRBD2	CASSPTVSGAGAYNEQFF	TGTGCCAGCAGCCCCACTGTGTCGGGAGCGGGGGCGTACAATGAGCAGTTCTTC
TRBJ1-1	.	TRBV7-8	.	CASSHDRTMNTEAFF	TGTGCCAGCAGCCATGACCGGACAATGAACACTGAAGCTTTCTTT
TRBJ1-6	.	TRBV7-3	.	CASSLSGGNGSPLHF	TGTGCCAGCAGCTTAAGTGGAGGGAATGGTTCACCCCTCCACTTT
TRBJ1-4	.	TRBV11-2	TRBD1	CASSLALTRGSGKLFF	TGTGCCAGCAGCTTAGCACTAACCAGGGGGTCTGGGAAACTGTTTTTT
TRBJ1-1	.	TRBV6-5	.	CASSHQGPEAFF	TGTGCCAGCAGTCACCAGGGTCCTGAAGCTTTCTTT
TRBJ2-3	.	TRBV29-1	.	CSVVRTRDTDTQYF	TGCAGCGTTGTTCGGACTCGAGACACAGATACGCAGTATTTT
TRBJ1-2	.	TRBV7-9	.	CASSLVGRRDYGYTF	TGTGCCAGCAGCTTAGTAGGCCGGCGGGACTATGGCTACACCTTC
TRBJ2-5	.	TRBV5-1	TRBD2	CASSLGGGLAVGETQYF	TGCGCCAGCAGCTTGGGTGGCGGACTAGCGGTTGGGGAGACCCAGTACTTC
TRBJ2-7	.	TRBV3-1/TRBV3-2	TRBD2	CASSPSSGGFGQYF	TGTGCCAGCAGCCCTTCTAGCGGGGGGTTCGGGCAGTACTTC
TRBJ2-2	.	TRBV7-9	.	CASSLEGVNTGELFF	TGTGCCAGCAGCTTAGAAGGGGTGAACACCGGGGAGCTGTTTTTT
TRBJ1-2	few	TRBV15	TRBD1	CATSKPGQGFADGYTF	TGTGCCACCAGCAAGCCGGGACAGGGTTTTGCGGATGGCTACACCTTC